The clone carrying this T cell receptor (beta chain) was recorded a few times. The antigen is unknown. This sample is part of a study of vaccination and CD4 T cells after COVID-19. Study overall: For each participant, vaccination comprised two doses of either the BNT162b2 or the mRNA-1273 vaccine. Overall study findings and caveats: Relatively small numbers of convalescent patients were studied, with no early post-infection timepoints included.

Cultured CD4+ T cells had their DNA profiled by the Oncomine TCR Beta short-read assay. DNA came from CD4+ T cells after culture. Using its own MiXCR run on the PCR reads, TCRdb lists one record per CDR3 protein. The table records approximately 4,600 distinct CDR3 sequences, 29% of them present only once. The treatment was: roughly 11-day PBMC culture with coronavirus spike peptide pools or control peptides (ViraFEST assay). Ahead of the COVID-19 pandemic (2011-2018), the CD4+ T cells of the unexposed donor were collected. Cell supply allowing, SARS-CoV-2 S/N and four cold-coronavirus spikes probed unexposed-donor CD4+ T cells. Sequenced input: CD4+ T cells from blood, cultured in vitro. This receptor was taken from a human donor in good health.

CDR3 sequence (DNA): TGTGCCAGCAGCCCCCAATTCGTACGGGACGGCGCAGATACGCAGTATTTT. Its protein is CASSPQFVRDGADTQYF. The gene calls are TRBV7-3 and TRBJ2-3; D assignment may be TRBD1 or TRBD2 (5 bases each). V was pared by 5 bases and J by 4 bases, with 22 bases between. CDR1 and CDR2 (germline): SGHTA, FQGTGA. There are 17 residues in the CDR3.